This T cell receptor (beta chain) was captured by sequencing in a study of patients and donors after allogeneic stem cell transplantation. Trimming pared 7 bases from V and 2 bases from J, leaving 11 bases between. Germline V CDR1 and CDR2: SQVTM, ANQGSEA. The CDR3 is 12 residues long. MiXCR, run by TCRdb on the RT-PCR reads, gives a single entry per CDR3 protein. The data hold around 150,000 distinct CDR3 sequences, with roughly 35% observed a single time. The V gene is TRBV29-1, the J gene TRBJ2-5, with a weak D call TRBD1 (6 bases). This sequence originates from a human donor who was either an allogeneic HSCT recipient or a stem cell or donor lymphocyte infusion donor (not recorded which). It is not recorded whose cells these are; they may come from a transplant donor. Specimen: blood, either unsorted or a sorted T cell fraction (not recorded which). CDR3 bases: TGCAGCGCCGACAGGTTACAAGAGACCCAGTACTTC. Translating it yields CSADRLQETQYF.